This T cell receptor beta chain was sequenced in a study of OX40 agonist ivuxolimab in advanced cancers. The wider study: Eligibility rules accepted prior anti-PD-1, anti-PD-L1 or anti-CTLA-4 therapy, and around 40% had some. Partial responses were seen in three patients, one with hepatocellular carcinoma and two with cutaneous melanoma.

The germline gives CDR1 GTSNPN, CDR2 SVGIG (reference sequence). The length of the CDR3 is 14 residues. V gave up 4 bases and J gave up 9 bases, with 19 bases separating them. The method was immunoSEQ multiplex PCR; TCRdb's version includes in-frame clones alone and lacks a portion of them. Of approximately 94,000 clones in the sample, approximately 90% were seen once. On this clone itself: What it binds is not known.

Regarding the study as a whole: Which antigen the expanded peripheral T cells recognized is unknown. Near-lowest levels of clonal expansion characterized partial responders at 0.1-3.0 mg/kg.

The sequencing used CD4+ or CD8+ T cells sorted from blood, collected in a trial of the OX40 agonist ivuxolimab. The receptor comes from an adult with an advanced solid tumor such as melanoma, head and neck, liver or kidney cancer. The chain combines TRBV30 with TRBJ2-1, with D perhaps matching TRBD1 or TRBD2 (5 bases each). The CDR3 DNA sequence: TGTGCCTGGATACGGGTCTCCGGGGCGGGTGAGCAGTTCTTC. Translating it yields CAWIRVSGAGEQFF.